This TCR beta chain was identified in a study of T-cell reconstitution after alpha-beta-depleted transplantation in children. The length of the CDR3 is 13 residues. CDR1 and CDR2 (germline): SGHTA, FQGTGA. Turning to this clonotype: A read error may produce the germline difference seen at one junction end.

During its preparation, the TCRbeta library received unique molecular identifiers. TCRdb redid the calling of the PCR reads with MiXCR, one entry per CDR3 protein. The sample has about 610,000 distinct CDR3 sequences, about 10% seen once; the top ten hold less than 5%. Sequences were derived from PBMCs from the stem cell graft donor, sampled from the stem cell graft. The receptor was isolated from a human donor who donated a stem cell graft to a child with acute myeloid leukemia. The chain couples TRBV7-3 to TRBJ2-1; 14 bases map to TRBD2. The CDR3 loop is CASSSGLAGESVF. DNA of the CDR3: TGTGCCAGCAGCTCGGGACTAGCGGGAGAAAGCGTCTTC.